Presented here are 22 T cell receptor beta chains from one specimen sequenced in a study of cytomegalovirus exposure and HLA in healthy donors. Primers included in the PCR were 60 Vbeta and 13 Jbeta primers. The table came from immunoSEQ multiplex PCR; TCRdb's copy has only in-frame clones and leaves some out. The data hold roughly 190,000 clones, with about 90% observed a single time. Sequencing was performed on PBMCs. The source of these receptors is a man aged 25-45 years in good health and CMV-seronegative.

The V gene is TRBV2, the J gene TRBJ2-3; D perhaps matches TRBD1 (5 bases). The CDR3 loop spans 15 amino acids. Trimming left V 6 bases short and J 0 bases short, with 13 bases between. Germline CDR1 and CDR2: SNHLY and FYNNEI. The CDR3 DNA follows: TGTGCCAGCAGCAAAGACAGCATAAGCACAGATACGCAGTATTTT. It yields the protein CASSKDSISTDTQYF.

The gene calls are TRBV6-5 and TRBJ1-2, with D maybe TRBD1 (6 bases). Trimming took 4 bases from V and 7 from J, leaving 16 bases between them. There are 14 residues in the CDR3. The germline V gene encodes CDR1 MNHEY and CDR2 SVGAGI. In DNA, the CDR3 is TGTGCCAGCAGTTCGCCGGGACACCTCGCTGGCTACACCTTC. This gives the protein CASSSPGHLAGYTF.

This chain connects TRBV7-9 to TRBJ1-1; 8 nucleotides agree with TRBD1. The germline CDR1 and CDR2 sequences are SEHNR and FQNEAQ (reference sequence). V was pared by 4 bases and J by 4 bases, with 14 bases of the junction left unmatched. There are 17 residues in the CDR3. CDR3 residues: CASSSMGGRGLGTEAFF. CDR3 DNA sequence: TGTGCCAGCAGCTCTATGGGAGGCAGGGGGCTGGGCACTGAAGCTTTCTTT.

For the CDR3, the DNA is TGTGCCAGTAGTTCGGGACAGAACACCGGGGAGCTGTTTTTT. Encoded protein: CASSSGQNTGELFF. The V gene is TRBV19, the J gene TRBJ2-2, with TRBD1 as a possible D gene (6 bases). Germline CDR1 is LNHDA and CDR2 is SQIVND (reference sequence). Trimming cost V 5 bases and J 1 base, with 8 bases left between them. The CDR3 spans 14 residues.

The chain links TRBV4-1 to TRBJ1-1; 7 bases agree with TRBD1. Trimming removed 3 bases from V and 1 base from J; junction bases left unmatched: 2. In germline, CDR1 is MGHRA, CDR2 YSYEKL. There are 14 residues in the CDR3. In nucleotides, the CDR3 is TGCGCCAGCAGCCAGGGACAGTCGAACACTGAAGCTTTCTTT. It translates to CASSQGQSNTEAFF.

Regarding this clone: Other DNA sequences within the sample encode an identical CDR3. The chain uses TRBV6-5 and TRBJ2-1, with a tentative D call TRBD1 (5 bases). This CDR3 has 14 amino acids. V shed 7 bases and J shed 5 bases, with 15 bases lying between them. Looked up from germline, CDR1 is MNHEY and CDR2 is SVGAGI. The CDR3 DNA sequence: TGTGCCAGCACTAAGGACACGTTGGACAATGAGCAGTTCTTC. This gives the protein CASTKDTLDNEQFF.

This rearrangement joins TRBV6-6 to TRBJ1-2, with 10 bases matching TRBD1. J gave up 2 bases and V 7 bases, and 4 bases lay outside the gene matches. This CDR3 has 14 amino acids. CDR1 and CDR2 from the germline V gene are MNHNY and SVGAGI (reference sequence). CDR3 in amino acids: CASNLDRGNYGYTF. CDR3 sequence (DNA): TGTGCCAGCAACCTGGACAGGGGGAACTATGGCTACACCTTC.

The DNA of the CDR3 is TGTGCCAGCAGTCCGACAGGGACCTCTGGAAACACCATATATTTT. The encoded protein is CASSPTGTSGNTIYF. The chain couples TRBV6-1 to TRBJ1-3, with 7 nucleotides matching TRBD1. This CDR3 region has 15 residues. In germline, CDR1 is MNHNS, CDR2 SASEGT. With V trimmed by 5 bases and J by 0 bases, 4 bases remained unmatched.

This clone came up once. At one of its ends the junction is not consistent with the germline gene, which may arise from a read error. V is TRBV6-6 and J is TRBJ2-4; TRBD1 aligns across 7 bases. CDR1 MNHNY and CDR2 SVGAGI come from the germline V gene (reference sequence). The CDR3 is 16 amino acids. The DNA of the CDR3 is TGTGCCAGCAGTCCTGGGGGACAGAAAATCAAAAACAGTCAGTACTTC. Its translation is CASSPGGQKIKNSQYF.

The rearrangement uses TRBV13 and TRBJ2-2; 9 nucleotides align to TRBD2. Germline trimming cut 1 base from V and 2 bases from J; bases unmatched to any gene: 2. The length of the CDR3 is 16 residues. Germline values: CDR1 PRHDT, CDR2 FYEKMQ (reference sequence). The CDR3 region is CASSLELAGNTGELFF. CDR3 in DNA: TGTGCCAGCAGCTTAGAACTAGCGGGTAACACCGGGGAGCTGTTTTTT.

This clone was recorded a few times. The chain uses TRBV18 and TRBJ2-7, with 9 bases lining up with TRBD2. Germline V CDR1 and CDR2: KGHSH, LQKENI. The CDR3 covers 14 residues. Trimming at V came to 5 bases and at J to 7 bases, leaving 9 bases not matched to a gene. CDR3 in amino acids: CASSGLAGAREQYF. Written as DNA, the CDR3 is TGTGCCAGCTCAGGATTAGCGGGAGCCAGGGAGCAGTACTTC.

V is TRBV7-2 and J is TRBJ2-7; no definite D call. The CDR3 is made up of 15 amino acids. V lost 0 bases to trimming and J lost 1 base, with 10 bases between them. CDR1 and CDR2 (germline): SGHTA, FQGNSA. CDR3 nucleotide sequence: TGTGCCAGCAGCTTAGCGTTGCCAGTTTCCTACGAGCAGTACTTC. Translating it yields CASSLALPVSYEQYF.

Comment on this clone: Germline is not matched at one junction end, which may reflect a read error. The chain links TRBV7-7 to TRBJ2-3, with 7 bases identical to TRBD2. Germline V CDR1 and CDR2: SSHAT, FNYEAQ (reference sequence). This CDR3 has 15 amino acids. In DNA, the CDR3 is TGTGCTAGCAGCCGGGGGGAAACTAGCACAGATACGCAGTATTTT. Encoded protein: CASSRGETSTDTQYF.

The chain combines TRBV2 with TRBJ1-1, with TRBD1 as a possible D gene (6 bases). Germline V CDR1 and CDR2: SNHLY, FYNNEI. Trimming cost V 6 bases and J 0 bases, with 11 bases left between them. CDR3 length: 14 residues. The CDR3 region is CASRAGQMNTEAFF. CDR3 bases: TGTGCCAGCAGGGCCGGACAGATGAACACTGAAGCTTTCTTT.

The chain combines TRBV6-1 with TRBJ2-3, with 11 bases identical to TRBD1. The length of the CDR3 is 15 residues. The germline V gene encodes CDR1 MNHNS and CDR2 SASEGT. Trimming cost V 6 bases and J 3 bases; bases outside gene matches: 5. CDR3: CASRGDRGRTDTQYF. The CDR3 DNA reads as TGTGCCAGCAGGGGGGACAGGGGGAGGACAGATACGCAGTATTTT.

V and J are TRBV23-1 and TRBJ1-6, with 9 bases aligning to TRBD1. TRBV23-1 is assigned to the ORF class and has an uncertain function. Germline trimming cut 8 bases from V and 5 bases from J; bases unmatched to any gene: 16. The CDR3 has 18 amino acids. The CDR3: CASGTAPDRDRDNSPLHF. The CDR3 DNA is TGCGCCAGCGGAACCGCCCCGGACCGGGACAGGGATAATTCACCCCTCCACTTT.

The chain carries TRBV18 and TRBJ2-5; TRBD1 is a possible D gene (6 bases). This CDR3 is built from 13 residues. Per germline, CDR1 KGHSH and CDR2 LQKENI. Trimming removed 5 bases from V and 11 bases from J, with 18 bases in between. The CDR3 DNA reads as TGTGCCAGCTCAAAGGACAGCAATTACCAGCAGTACTTC. Translated, it gives CASSKDSNYQQYF.

The V and J genes are TRBV5-1 and TRBJ2-5; no clear D. Germline-derived CDR1 and CDR2 are SGHRS and YFSETQ. Trimming took 4 bases from V and 0 from J, leaving 7 bases between them. The CDR3 sequence is 13 residues long. The CDR3: CASSATNQETQYF. CDR3 nucleotides: TGCGCCAGCAGCGCAACTAACCAAGAGACCCAGTACTTC.

The chain employs TRBV5-6 and TRBJ2-7, with 9 bases that match TRBD2. From germline, CDR1 is SGHDT and CDR2 YYEEEE. The junction had 8 bases not matched to a gene; V was cut back by 0 bases and J by 4 bases. CDR3 length: 16 amino acids. Here the CDR3 reads CASSLGPPSGNYEQYF. The CDR3 DNA is TGTGCCAGCAGCTTGGGGCCGCCTAGCGGGAATTACGAGCAGTACTTC.

The chain employs TRBV5-4 and TRBJ1-1, with D hard to call. This CDR3 region has 17 residues. Looked up from germline, CDR1 is SGHNT and CDR2 is YYREEE (reference sequence). V shed 0 bases and J shed 0 bases, with 15 bases lying between them. This CDR3 is CASSLGAGRRVNTEAFF. The CDR3, as DNA: TGTGCCAGCAGCTTGGGGGCGGGTAGGAGAGTGAACACTGAAGCTTTCTTT.

V is TRBV27 and J is TRBJ1-4, with D unresolved. CDR3 length: 15 residues. Trimming took 4 bases from V and 1 from J, leaving 10 bases between them. Germline CDR1 reads MNHEY; CDR2 reads SMNVEV (reference sequence). The CDR3: CASSSPPGTNEKLFF. The CDR3 nucleotides read TGTGCCAGCAGTTCTCCGCCAGGAACTAATGAAAAACTGTTTTTT. The full variable domain, rest sourced from reference TRBV27 and TRBJ1-4, is EAQVTQNPRYLITVTGKKLTVTCSQNMNHEYMSWYRQDPGLGLRQIYYSMNVEVTDKGDVPEGYKVSRKEKRNFPLILESPSPNQTSLYFCASSSPPGTNEKLFFGSGTQLSVL.

This rearrangement joins TRBV19 to TRBJ1-5; the D gene is possibly TRBD1 (6 bases). The length of the CDR3 is 15 residues. V gave up 1 base and J gave up 0 bases, with 7 bases separating them. Germline loops: CDR1 LNHDA, CDR2 SQIVND (reference sequence). CDR3 loop: CASSIGTVSNQPQHF. CDR3 bases: TGTGCCAGTAGTATAGGGACAGTTAGCAATCAGCCCCAGCATTTT.